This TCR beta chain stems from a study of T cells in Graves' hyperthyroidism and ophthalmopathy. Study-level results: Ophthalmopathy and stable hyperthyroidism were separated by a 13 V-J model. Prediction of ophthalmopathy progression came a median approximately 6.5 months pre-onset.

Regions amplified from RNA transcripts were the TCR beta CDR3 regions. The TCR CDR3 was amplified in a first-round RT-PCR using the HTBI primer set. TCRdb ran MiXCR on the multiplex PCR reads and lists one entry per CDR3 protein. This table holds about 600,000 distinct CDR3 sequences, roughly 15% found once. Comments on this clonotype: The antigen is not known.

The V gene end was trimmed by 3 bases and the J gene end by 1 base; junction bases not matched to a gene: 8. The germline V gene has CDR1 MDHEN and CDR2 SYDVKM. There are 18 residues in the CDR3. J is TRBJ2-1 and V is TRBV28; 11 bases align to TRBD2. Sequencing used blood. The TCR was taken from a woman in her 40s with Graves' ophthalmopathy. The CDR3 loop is CASSLGLAGGPSYNEQFF. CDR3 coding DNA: TGTGCCAGCAGTTTGGGGCTAGCGGGGGGCCCTTCCTACAATGAGCAGTTCTTC.